A selection of T cell receptor beta chains follows, all from one sample in a study of cytomegalovirus exposure and HLA in healthy donors. Profiling relied on immunoSEQ multiplex PCR, and the TCRdb table lists in-frame clones only, not all of them. The repertoire includes about 95,000 clones, roughly 79% of them detected once, and less than 4.5% sits in the top ten. The specimen sequenced was PBMCs. These receptors were taken from a woman in her seventies in good health and CMV-seropositive. Both conserved end residues are part of each CDR3. D genes are given only for firm matches. Part of the rows lack a size; the others show once, few, many or a class for expanded clones.

V gene	clone size	J gene	D gene	CDR3 protein	CDR3 DNA
TRBV5-1	-	TRBJ1-1	-	CASSLGAGWNTEAFF	TGCGCCAGCAGCTTGGGAGCAGGATGGAACACTGAAGCTTTCTTT
TRBV7-2	-	TRBJ1-4	-	CASSKGEFELGVEKLFF	TGTGCCAGCAGTAAGGGGGAGTTTGAGCTTGGGGTTGAAAAACTGTTTTTT
TRBV5-5	-	TRBJ1-2	TRBD1	CASRRDRDSYGYTF	TGTGCCAGCAGAAGAGACCGGGACAGCTATGGCTACACCTTC
TRBV5-4	-	TRBJ2-7	TRBD1	CASSQAGQGGTYEQYF	TGTGCCAGCAGCCAAGCAGGACAGGGGGGTACCTACGAGCAGTACTTC
TRBV19	-	TRBJ1-5	TRBD1	CASSRTGTNQPQHF	TGTGCCAGTAGTCGGACAGGGACGAATCAGCCCCAGCATTTT
TRBV14	-	TRBJ1-6	-	CASSQYSYNSPLHF	TGTGCCAGCAGCCAGTACTCCTATAATTCACCCCTCCACTTT
TRBV10-3	-	TRBJ1-1	-	CATQRGKNTEAFF	TGTGCCACCCAAAGGGGGAAGAACACTGAAGCTTTCTTT
TRBV27	-	TRBJ2-1	TRBD2	CASSLERGTYNEQFF	TGTGCCAGCAGTTTAGAGCGGGGAACCTACAATGAGCAGTTCTTC
TRBV15	-	TRBJ2-3	-	CATSNPTGLDTQYF	TGTGCCACCAGCAACCCTACAGGGTTAGATACGCAGTATTTT
TRBV27	once	TRBJ2-3	-	CASNPGAADSTDTQYF	TGTGCCAGCAACCCAGGGGCAGCGGACAGCACAGATACGCAGTATTTT
TRBV19	-	TRBJ2-7	-	CASSMVSSYEQYF	TGTGCCAGTAGTATGGTCAGCTCCTACGAGCAGTACTTC
TRBV7-2	-	TRBJ2-3	-	CASSLGLFTDTQYF	TGTGCCAGCAGCTTAGGACTTTTCACAGATACGCAGTATTTT
TRBV5-4	-	TRBJ1-1	-	CASSSDRPRAEAFF	TGTGCCAGCAGTAGTGACAGGCCCCGGGCTGAAGCTTTCTTT
TRBV5-1	-	TRBJ2-2	TRBD1	CASSLSDREGTGELFF	TGCGCCAGCAGCTTGTCGGACAGGGAAGGGACCGGGGAGCTGTTTTTT
TRBV12-2	-	TRBJ1-5	-	CASRRTGRNQPQHF	TGTGCAAGTCGCAGGACAGGGAGAAATCAGCCCCAGCATTTT
TRBV7-9	once	TRBJ2-7	TRBD1	CSSSEGQGAIGEQYF	TGTTCCAGCAGCGAAGGACAGGGGGCGATAGGCGAGCAGTACTTC